This TCR beta chain was sequenced during a study of Ad26.COV2.S vaccination and SARS-CoV-2 variants. Background on the study: COV1001, an Ad26.COV2.S trial, supplied this vaccine-arm donor.

Treatment denoted: around 19 received Ad26.COV2.S at low or high dose, single or two shots; 5 received placebo; per-sample allocation not given. Sample collection was performed on day 63 after the first vaccine or placebo injection. SARS-CoV-2 spike from the Wuhan strain was encoded by the vaccine, an Ad26 vector. Regarding the study as a whole: Substantial breadth in spike-specific CD8+ and CD4+ T cell responses was reportedly seen after vaccination. Vaccinees showed greater spike-specific TCR breadth than placebo recipients.

Concerning this clone itself: Antigen unknown.

Here immunoSEQ multiplex PCR was the method, and the copy in TCRdb shows in-frame clones only, minus some. The sample records some 520,000 clones, roughly 87% being singletons. The input for sequencing was peripheral blood, taken in a trial of Ad26.COV2.S vaccine versus placebo. The sequence was collected from a person aged 18 to 59 who received the Ad26.COV2.S COVID-19 vaccine or a placebo.

CDR3 protein: CASSQIQNTGELFF. The CDR3 DNA reads as TGCGCCAGCAGCCAAATTCAGAACACCGGGGAGCTGTTTTTT. The J gene is TRBJ2-2, the V gene TRBV4-3; no clear D. V was trimmed by 2 bases and J by 1 base, leaving 5 bases between them. CDR3 length equals 14 residues. CDR1 LGHNA and CDR2 YSLEER come from the germline V gene.